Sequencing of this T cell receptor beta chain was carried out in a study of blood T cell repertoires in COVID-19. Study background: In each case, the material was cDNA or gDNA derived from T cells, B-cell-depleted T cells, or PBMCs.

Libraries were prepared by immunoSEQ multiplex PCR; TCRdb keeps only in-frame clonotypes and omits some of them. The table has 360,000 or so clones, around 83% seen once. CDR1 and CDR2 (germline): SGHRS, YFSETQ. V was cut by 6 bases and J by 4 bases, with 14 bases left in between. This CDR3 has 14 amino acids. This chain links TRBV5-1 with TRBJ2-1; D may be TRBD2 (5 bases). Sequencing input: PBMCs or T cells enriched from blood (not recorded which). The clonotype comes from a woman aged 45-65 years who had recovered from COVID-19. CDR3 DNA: TGCGCCAGCACACCCGGCGGCGGGTACAATGAGCAGTTCTTC. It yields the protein CASTPGGGYNEQFF. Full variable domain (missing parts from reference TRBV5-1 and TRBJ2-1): KAGVTQTPRYLIKTRGQQVTLSCSPISGHRSVSWYQQTPGQGLQFLFEYFSETQRNKGNFPGRFSGRQFSNSRSEMNVSTLELGDSALYLCASTPGGGYNEQFFGPGTRLTVL.